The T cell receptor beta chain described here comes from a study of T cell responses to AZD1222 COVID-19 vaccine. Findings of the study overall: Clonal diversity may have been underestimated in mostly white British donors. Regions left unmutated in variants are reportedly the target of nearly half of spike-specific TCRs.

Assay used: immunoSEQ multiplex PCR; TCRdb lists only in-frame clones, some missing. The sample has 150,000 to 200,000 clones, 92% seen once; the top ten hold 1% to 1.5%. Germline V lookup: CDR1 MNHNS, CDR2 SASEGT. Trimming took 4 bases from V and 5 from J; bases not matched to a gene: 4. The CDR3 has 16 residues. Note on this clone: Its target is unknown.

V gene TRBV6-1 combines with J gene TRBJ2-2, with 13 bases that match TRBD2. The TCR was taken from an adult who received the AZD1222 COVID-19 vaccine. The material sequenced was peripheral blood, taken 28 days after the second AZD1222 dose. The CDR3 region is CASSGTSGSGTGELFF. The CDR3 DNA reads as TGTGCCAGCAGTGGGACTAGCGGGAGTGGTACCGGGGAGCTGTTTTTT.